These 4 T cell receptor beta chains were sequenced from one sample in a study of cytomegalovirus exposure and HLA in healthy donors. PCR amplification relied on 60 Vbeta primers (plus 13 Jbeta primers). Method: immunoSEQ multiplex PCR; TCRdb's copy keeps in-frame clones and lacks some. The sample includes approximately 56,000 clones, about 70% of them seen just once. The material sequenced was PBMCs. All receptors come from a woman aged 45-65 years in good health and CMV-seropositive.

CDR3 sequence reads: CSATTLFGAFF. CDR3 in DNA: TGCAGTGCCACCACTCTTTTTGGAGCTTTCTTT. The V and J genes are TRBV20-1 and TRBJ1-1, with D hard to call. This CDR3 comprises 11 residues. Germline V gene data show CDR1 as DFQATT and CDR2 as SNEGSKA (reference sequence). V was cut by 6 bases and J by 10 bases, with 15 bases left in between.

The J gene is TRBJ2-4, the V gene TRBV23-1; TRBD1 is a possible D gene (5 bases). TRBV23-1 is placed among ORFs of uncertain function. The CDR3 length is 13 residues. V was shortened by 0 bases and J by 7 bases, with 7 bases between the two germline ends. The CDR3 DNA is TGCGCCAGCAGTCAATCGAACAGGAACATTCAGTACTTC. Amino acids: CASSQSNRNIQYF.

This chain connects TRBV28 to TRBJ1-5; D is perhaps TRBD1 (5 bases). V gave up 6 bases and J gave up 1 base, with 16 bases separating them. The CDR3 runs to 16 residues. Germline V gene sequence: CDR1 MDHEN, CDR2 SYDVKM. CDR3 coding DNA: TGTGCCAGCAGGATCCTGGGACTGGGAAGCAATCAGCCCCAGCATTTT. Its protein is CASRILGLGSNQPQHF.

This sequence joins TRBV28 and TRBJ2-7; TRBD1 agrees at 8 bases. CDR1 is MDHEN, CDR2 SYDVKM, per germline. The CDR3 contains 14 residues. V was pared by 3 bases and J by 4 bases, with 5 bases of the junction left unmatched. In DNA form, the CDR3 reads TGTGCCAGCAGTTTTGGGGGACAGGCTTACGAGCAGTACTTC. It codes for CASSFGGQAYEQYF.